The 9 T cell receptor beta chains below all came from one sample that was sequenced in a study of blood T cells in healthy people across ages. Using a J-beta primer mix together with a sample-barcoded 5' primer, a second PCR was run for roughly 6 to 11 cycles. TCRdb processed the 5' RACE reads anew with MiXCR; each CDR3 protein has one entry. In the table there are about 1.4 million distinct CDR3 sequences, 45% to 70% of which are singletons. The sample comprised blood. These receptors all come from a man aged 18 to 29 in good health.

This clonotype was observed a few times. J is TRBJ2-5 and V is TRBV6-6; possibly TRBD1 or TRBD2 for D (5 bases each). The V gene lost 0 bases and the J gene lost 2 bases, with 13 bases spanning the gap. Germline V CDR1 and CDR2: MNHNY, SVGAGI (reference sequence). This CDR3 has 16 amino acids. CDR3 loop: CASSYSGMGDQETQYF. In DNA, the CDR3 is TGTGCCAGCAGTTACTCCGGGATGGGGGATCAAGAGACCCAGTACTTC.

The V gene is TRBV10-2, the J gene TRBJ2-3, with a weak D call TRBD1 (5 bases). V lost 5 bases and J lost 0, with 15 bases in between. CDR3 length: 16 amino acids. Looked up from germline, CDR1 is WSHSY and CDR2 is SAAADI. DNA of the CDR3: TGCGCCAGCAGTAAAGGAGACAGACTCAGCACAGATACGCAGTATTTT. Encoded protein: CASSKGDRLSTDTQYF.

The chain joins TRBV4-1 to TRBJ2-7, with 8 positions matching TRBD1. The V and J ends lost 2 bases and 5 bases, in that order; junction bases with no gene match: 2. The CDR3 length is 13 residues. Germline CDR1 is MGHRA and CDR2 is YSYEKL. The CDR3: CASSQPTGDEQYF. The CDR3 DNA reads TGCGCCAGCAGCCAACCGACAGGGGACGAGCAGTACTTC.

The chain couples TRBV13 to TRBJ2-6; D is ambiguous. V was cut by 4 bases and J by 0 bases, with 13 bases left in between. CDR3 length equals 17 residues. The germline V gene has CDR1 PRHDT and CDR2 FYEKMQ (reference sequence). DNA of the CDR3: TGTGCCAGCAGCTCCCGACGGATAAGCTCTGGGGCCAACGTCCTGACTTTC. This encodes CASSSRRISSGANVLTF.

The CDR3 DNA reads as TGCGCCAGCAGGGTCGGCGCGAGCTCCTACAATGAGCAGTTCTTC. Encoded protein: CASRVGASSYNEQFF. This sequence joins TRBV5-1 and TRBJ2-1, with D uncertain. Germline values: CDR1 SGHRS, CDR2 YFSETQ. The CDR3 contains 15 residues. Trimming shortened V by 5 bases and J by 0 bases, and 12 bases separated the two germline ends. The complete variable domain, with remaining parts taken from reference TRBV5-1 and TRBJ2-1, reads KAGVTQTPRYLIKTRGQQVTLSCSPISGHRSVSWYQQTPGQGLQFLFEYFSETQRNKGNFPGRFSGRQFSNSRSEMNVSTLELGDSALYLCASRVGASSYNEQFFGPGTRLTVL.

With regard to this clonotype: The junction differs from germline at one of its ends, possibly a read error. The V call is TRBV10-3, the J call TRBJ2-3; 12 bases are a match to TRBD2. Germline V CDR1 and CDR2: ENHRY, SYGVKD. The CDR3 extends over 15 amino acids. CDR3 protein: CAIGERLAGADTQYF. The CDR3, as DNA: TGTGCCATCGGTGAAAGACTAGCGGGGGCAGATACGCAGTATTTT.

CDR3 nucleotide sequence: TGTGCCAGCAGCTCCCTACGCGGCGGGCCTACCTACAATGAGCAGTTCTTC. Translating it yields CASSSLRGGPTYNEQFF. The rearrangement joins TRBV11-2 to TRBJ2-1; weak D call: TRBD2 (5 bases). CDR1 SGHAT and CDR2 FQNNGV come from the germline V gene. Trimming removed 4 bases from V and 2 bases from J, with 18 bases in between. The CDR3 loop spans 17 amino acids.

This clonotype was seen at least ten times. The chain joins TRBV5-5 to TRBJ2-1, with 11 bases matching TRBD2. The V gene end was trimmed by 0 bases and the J gene end by 4 bases; junction bases not matched to a gene: 0. The V gene's germline CDR1 is SGHKS and CDR2 YYEKEE (reference sequence). This CDR3 is built from 15 residues. The CDR3 sequence: CASSLASGGYNEQFF. In DNA, the CDR3 is TGTGCCAGCAGCTTGGCTAGCGGGGGGTACAATGAGCAGTTCTTC. The variable domain in full, with the rest retrieved from reference TRBV5-5 and TRBJ2-1, is DAGVTQSPTHLIKTRGQQVTLRCSPISGHKSVSWYQQVLGQGPQFIFQYYEKEERGRGNFPDRFSARQFPNYSSELNVNALLLGDSALYLCASSLASGGYNEQFFGPGTRLTVL.

The chain combines TRBV6-2 or TRBV6-3 with TRBJ2-7, with D perhaps matching TRBD1 or TRBD2 (5 bases each). CDR1 and CDR2 (germline): MNHEY, SVGEGT. The CDR3 runs to 15 residues. Trimming left V 6 bases short and J 1 base short, with 16 bases between. The CDR3 spells CASSWRGVPSYEQYF. In nucleotides, the CDR3 is TGTGCCAGCAGCTGGAGAGGGGTCCCGTCCTACGAGCAGTACTTC.